Listed below are T cell receptor beta chains from one sample, sequenced in a study of PD-1 blockade in classical Hodgkin lymphoma. TCRdb's table, derived via immunoSEQ multiplex PCR, lists solely in-frame clones and lacks some. The profile shows about 39,000 clones, 77% of them singletons. Sequenced here: peripheral blood mononuclear cells (PBMCs), sampled before the fourth cycle of nivolumab. Receptor source: a human donor with classical Hodgkin lymphoma. The CDR3 runs from the conserved cysteine through the conserved F or W. D genes are given only for firm matches. The size field is filled for only some rows; it gives once, few, many or a size class.

abundance	v_gene	j_gene	d_gene	CDR3aa	CDR3nt
NA	TRBV11-2	TRBJ1-5	NA	CASSFSGGGNQPQHF	TGTGCCAGCAGCTTTTCCGGGGGCGGCAATCAGCCCCAGCATTTT
NA	TRBV28	TRBJ1-1	NA	CASSLADWTNTEAFF	TGTGCCAGCAGTTTGGCGGACTGGACGAACACTGAAGCTTTCTTT
NA	TRBV7-2	TRBJ1-2	NA	CASSTTSYYGYTF	TGTGCCAGCAGCACTACAAGTTACTATGGCTACACCTTC
NA	TRBV9	TRBJ1-2	NA	CASSVGGRETYGYTF	TGTGCCAGCAGCGTAGGGGGCAGGGAAACCTATGGCTACACCTTC
NA	TRBV11-2	TRBJ2-5	TRBD2	CASSPLGRGTQETQYF	TGTGCCAGCAGCCCCCTCGGGAGGGGCACTCAAGAGACCCAGTACTTC
NA	TRBV13	TRBJ2-7	TRBD1	CASSSGTGGEQYF	TGTGCCAGCAGCTCCGGGACAGGGGGCGAGCAGTACTTC
NA	TRBV28	TRBJ2-2	NA	CASSLEAGRELFF	TGTGCCAGCAGTTTGGAGGCCGGGAGGGAGCTGTTTTTT
NA	TRBV4-1	TRBJ1-5	TRBD1	CASSLQGAGNQPQHF	TGCGCCAGCAGCTTACAGGGGGCTGGCAATCAGCCCCAGCATTTT
few	TRBV4-2	TRBJ1-6	NA	CASSQDSTGGSYNSPLHF	TGTGCCAGCAGCCAAGATTCAACGGGGGGCTCGTATAATTCACCCCTCCACTTT
once	TRBV5-4	TRBJ1-2	NA	CASSLEWGEDYGYTF	TGTGCCAGCAGCTTGGAGTGGGGGGAGGACTATGGCTACACCTTC
NA	TRBV7-2	TRBJ2-3	NA	CASRRGEGRTADTQYF	TGTGCCAGCAGGAGAGGAGAGGGTCGGACGGCAGATACGCAGTATTTT
NA	TRBV6-5	TRBJ2-2	TRBD1	CASRMGQFGELFF	TGTGCCAGCAGAATGGGACAGTTCGGGGAGCTGTTTTTT
NA	TRBV10-3	TRBJ2-1	TRBD1	CATRTGVAYNEQFF	TGTGCCACTAGGACAGGGGTGGCCTACAATGAGCAGTTCTTC
NA	TRBV5-8	TRBJ1-2	TRBD1	CASSLGTGGYGYTF	TGTGCCAGCAGCCTCGGGACAGGGGGCTATGGCTACACCTTC
NA	TRBV7-9	TRBJ1-6	TRBD1	CASSLGTGVFASPLHF	TGTGCCAGCAGCTTAGGGACAGGGGTCTTTGCTTCACCCCTCCACTTT
NA	TRBV6-5	TRBJ1-2	NA	CASRPLVSHGYTF	TGTGCCAGCAGACCCCTGGTGTCGCATGGCTACACCTTC
NA	TRBV29-1	TRBJ1-1	NA	CSAGVGGQNTEAFF	TGCAGCGCCGGGGTCGGGGGGCAGAACACTGAAGCTTTCTTT
NA	TRBV10-3	TRBJ2-7	NA	CAISVGGDYEQYF	TGTGCCATCAGTGTAGGGGGGGATTACGAGCAGTACTTC
NA	TRBV7-2	TRBJ2-2	NA	CASSLLKVGELFF	TGTGCCAGCAGCTTATTGAAGGTCGGGGAGCTGTTTTTT
once	TRBV5-1	TRBJ2-2	NA	CASSLDGGPGELFF	TGCGCCAGCAGCTTGGACGGGGGGCCCGGGGAGCTGTTTTTT
NA	TRBV28	TRBJ1-2	NA	CASSLFQGYGYTF	TGTGCCAGCAGTTTATTCCAGGGATATGGCTACACCTTC
NA	TRBV27	TRBJ2-7	TRBD1	CASRGQGFTKNEQYF	TGTGCCAGCAGGGGACAGGGGTTTACAAAGAACGAGCAGTACTTC
NA	TRBV6-4	TRBJ1-2	NA	CASTPGVGANYGYTF	TGTGCCAGCACCCCGGGCGTGGGAGCTAACTATGGCTACACCTTC
NA	TRBV6-6	TRBJ2-2	NA	CASSYTVSGELFF	TGTGCCAGCAGTTACACCGTGAGCGGGGAGCTGTTTTTT
NA	TRBV5-1	TRBJ2-2	NA	CASSFSEAKPTGELFF	TGCGCCAGCAGCTTTTCTGAGGCAAAACCCACCGGGGAGCTGTTTTTT
few	TRBV7-2	TRBJ2-7	NA	CASSLDLGPYEQYF	TGTGCCAGCAGCCTAGATCTAGGGCCCTACGAGCAGTACTTC
few	TRBV18	TRBJ1-5	TRBD1	CASSPGQGNQPQHF	TGTGCCAGCTCACCCGGACAGGGGAATCAGCCCCAGCATTTT
NA	TRBV5-1	TRBJ2-2	NA	CASSLGLGTGELFF	TGCGCCAGCAGCTTGGGGTTGGGGACCGGGGAGCTGTTTTTT
NA	TRBV6-5	TRBJ1-1	NA	CASNLRGWGTEAFF	TGTGCCAGCAACCTCAGGGGTTGGGGCACTGAAGCTTTCTTT
NA	TRBV7-9	TRBJ2-2	NA	CASSRPNTGELFF	TGTGCCAGCAGCCGTCCGAACACCGGGGAGCTGTTTTTT
NA	TRBV11-2	TRBJ1-1	NA	CASSLDRVEAFF	TGTGCCAGCAGCTTAGATCGGGTCGAAGCTTTCTTT
NA	TRBV18	TRBJ1-3	NA	CASSQRVSGNTIYF	TGTGCCAGCTCACAACGGGTCTCTGGAAACACCATATATTTT
few	TRBV7-2	TRBJ1-6	TRBD1	CASNQGTGGYSPLHF	TGTGCCAGCAACCAGGGGACAGGGGGCTATTCACCCCTCCACTTT
few	TRBV5-1	TRBJ2-2	NA	CASSPGTYGTGELFF	TGCGCCAGCAGCCCCGGGACATACGGCACCGGGGAGCTGTTTTTT
NA	TRBV19	TRBJ2-3	TRBD2	CASSLLAGGLADTQYF	TGTGCCAGTAGTCTGCTAGCGGGGGGCCTGGCAGATACGCAGTATTTT
few	TRBV7-2	TRBJ2-4	NA	CASSQTGKNIQYF	TGTGCCAGCAGCCAAACAGGAAAAAACATTCAGTACTTC
NA	TRBV28	TRBJ1-5	NA	CASSFGGQSNQPQHF	TGTGCCAGCAGTTTTGGAGGACAAAGCAATCAGCCCCAGCATTTT
NA	TRBV28	TRBJ2-6	NA	CASSLRSGANVLTF	TGTGCCAGCAGTTTAAGGTCTGGGGCCAACGTCCTGACTTTC
NA	TRBV5-3	TRBJ2-7	NA	CARSFAASYEQYF	TGTGCCAGAAGCTTCGCGGCCTCCTACGAGCAGTACTTC
NA	TRBV7-2	TRBJ1-2	NA	CASSLVRPERYGYTF	TGTGCCAGCAGCTTAGTTCGCCCTGAGAGGTATGGCTACACCTTC